This TCR beta chain was captured by sequencing in a study of cytomegalovirus exposure and HLA in healthy donors. Germline CDR1 and CDR2: MGHDK and SYGVNS. This CDR3 has 15 residues. J was trimmed by 1 base and V by 8 bases; bases with no gene match: 2. With 60 Vbeta and 13 Jbeta primers, the PCR was carried out. The data were produced by immunoSEQ multiplex PCR, yet TCRdb's version contains in-frame clones alone and is incomplete. The sample has under 200,000 clones, 80% to 85% seen once. The source of this sequence is a human donor in good health. The chain employs TRBV25-1 and TRBJ1-6; 10 nucleotides align to TRBD1. The sample comprised PBMCs. The CDR3 loop is CASRTGGSYNSPLHF. CDR3 sequence (DNA): TGTGCCAGCCGGACAGGGGGGTCCTATAATTCACCCCTCCACTTT.